This T cell receptor beta chain was recorded in a study of blood T cell repertoires in COVID-19. The data were produced by immunoSEQ multiplex PCR, yet TCRdb's version contains in-frame clones alone and is incomplete. The data hold 120,000 or so clones, with around three quarters observed a single time. The ends lost 1 base at V and 0 bases at J; junction bases unmatched: 11. The length of the CDR3 is 19 residues. The V gene's germline CDR1 is SGHTA and CDR2 FQGNSA. The rearrangement uses TRBV7-2 and TRBJ2-3, with 9 bases lining up with TRBD2. What was sequenced was peripheral blood. This sequence was found in a man aged 35 to 55 with active or convalescent COVID-19. The CDR3 DNA reads as TGTGCCAGCAGCTTAGAAATGTCTAGCGGGGCTCTTAGCACAGATACGCAGTATTTT. As protein: CASSLEMSSGALSTDTQYF. The full variable domain, completed using reference TRBV7-2 and TRBJ2-3, is GAGVSQSPSNKVTEKGKDVELRCDPISGHTALYWYRQSLGQGLEFLIYFQGNSAPDKSGLPSDRFSAERTGGSVSTLTIQRTQQEDSAVYLCASSLEMSSGALSTDTQYFGPGTRLTVL.